The 24 T cell receptor beta chains listed next were all sequenced from one sample in a study of T-cell reconstitution after alpha-beta-depleted transplantation in children. The TCRbeta library was prepared with unique molecular identifiers. In TCRdb, the PCR reads were re-called with MiXCR into one record per CDR3 protein. The sample has over 550,000 distinct CDR3 sequences, 8% to 11% seen once. The starting material was PBMCs from the stem cell graft donor, obtained from the stem cell graft. Receptors originate from a human donor who donated a stem cell graft to a child with acute myeloid leukemia.

This clonotype was observed at least ten times. V gene TRBV5-5 combines with J gene TRBJ2-3; no firm D call. Germline lookup yields CDR1 SGHKS and CDR2 YYEKEE (reference sequence). This CDR3 has 14 residues. V was clipped by 0 bases and J by 5 bases, with 10 bases between them. CDR3 DNA sequence: TGTGCCAGCAGCTTGGCCACTCAAGAAGATACGCAGTATTTT. Translation gives CASSLATQEDTQYF.

This chain connects TRBV6-1 to TRBJ2-2, with 8 bases fitting TRBD1. This CDR3 is 16 amino acids long. Germline values: CDR1 MNHNS, CDR2 SASEGT. Unmatched junction bases numbered 6, after V lost 5 bases and J lost 1 base. The CDR3 sequence: CASSTTGTGNTGELFF. In nucleotides, the CDR3 is TGTGCCAGCAGTACCACCGGGACAGGGAACACCGGGGAGCTGTTTTTT.

The chain employs TRBV12-3 or TRBV12-4 and TRBJ1-4; D possibly corresponds to TRBD1 (6 bases). CDR3 length equals 15 residues. Trimming took 5 bases from V and 6 from J, leaving 16 bases between them. The CDR3 nucleotides are TGTGCCAGCAGTCCGTGGGACACTCTGGATGAAAAACTGTTTTTT. It yields the protein CASSPWDTLDEKLFF.

A remark on this clonotype: Given a much more abundant clone one base away, this may be a read error. Since the CDR3 does not end with the conserved phenylalanine or tryptophan, this likely comes from a read error. The genes are TRBV7-3 and TRBJ2-3; the D gene could be TRBD1 or TRBD2 (5 bases each). The CDR3 sequence is 15 residues long. V was clipped by 3 bases and J by 5 bases, with 15 bases between them. CDR1 and CDR2 from the germline V gene are SGHTA and FQGTGA. The CDR3 loop is CASSLVGTVGDTQYC. CDR3 in DNA: TGTGCCAGCAGCTTGGTCGGGACGGTTGGAGATACGCAGTATTGT.

This clonotype was seen a handful of times. V and J are TRBV20-1 and TRBJ1-1; D is perhaps TRBD1 (5 bases). In germline, CDR1 is DFQATT, CDR2 SNEGSKA (reference sequence). The CDR3 has 14 residues. Trimming shortened V by 6 bases and J by 0 bases, and 14 bases separated the two germline ends. This CDR3 reads CSATFGTVNTEAFF. As DNA, the CDR3 is TGCAGTGCCACGTTTGGGACGGTGAACACTGAAGCTTTCTTT.

This clonotype was counted at least ten times. The rearrangement uses TRBV27 and TRBJ1-1, with D uncertain. The CDR3 runs 13 residues. Trimming left V 6 bases short and J 5 bases short, with 13 bases between. CDR1 is MNHEY and CDR2 is SMNVEV in the germline V gene (reference sequence). The CDR3 DNA sequence: TGTGCCAGCAGCCTAGCCGGGAGGACTGAAGCTTTCTTT. It is translated as CASSLAGRTEAFF.

This clonotype was detected a few times. The V and J genes are TRBV7-9 and TRBJ2-3; 12 bases agree with TRBD2. Germline V CDR1 and CDR2: SEHNR, FQNEAQ (reference sequence). CDR3 length: 16 residues. J lost 5 bases, V lost 2 bases, and 5 bases had no gene match. The CDR3 DNA reads as TGTGCCAGCAGCTTAACTAGCGGGAGGCACAAAGATACGCAGTATTTT. The encoded protein is CASSLTSGRHKDTQYF.

This clonotype was seen ten or more times. The chain recombines TRBV2 with TRBJ2-7, with D possibly matching TRBD2 (7 bases). Trimming left V 6 bases short and J 1 base short, with 16 bases between. In germline, CDR1 is SNHLY, CDR2 FYNNEI. The CDR3 has 15 amino acids. DNA for the CDR3: TGTGCCAGCAGCGAGGGGGGGGGACGGTCCTACGAGCAGTACTTC. Protein: CASSEGGGRSYEQYF.

The chain joins TRBV5-1 to TRBJ2-7, with 11 bases matching TRBD1. Germline assignment: CDR1 SGHRS and CDR2 YFSETQ. V gave up 4 bases and J gave up 3 bases; unmatched junction bases: 6. CDR3 length: 15 amino acids. The chain's CDR3 is CASSLPGQGDYEQYF. CDR3 in DNA: TGCGCCAGCAGCCTGCCGGGACAGGGGGACTACGAGCAGTACTTC.

This clonotype has a handful of counts. The chain has TRBV4-2 and TRBJ2-3, with 12 bases aligning to TRBD2. This CDR3 has 17 residues. CDR1 is LGHNA and CDR2 is YNFKEQ in the germline V gene. V lost 3 bases to trimming and J lost 4 bases; unmatched junction nucleotides: 8. The CDR3 spells CASSQSLAGGPADTQYF. The CDR3 nucleotides read TGTGCCAGCAGCCAGTCTCTAGCGGGAGGGCCAGCAGATACGCAGTATTTT.

This clonotype has more than one count but fewer than ten. The rearrangement joins TRBV7-2 to TRBJ2-5, with D maybe TRBD1 (6 bases). The V gene's germline CDR1 is SGHTA and CDR2 FQGNSA. V lost 5 bases and J 5 bases, leaving 21 bases between the germline ends. The CDR3 loop spans 16 amino acids. The CDR3 is CASSRLRQALGETQYF. The DNA of the CDR3 is TGTGCCAGCAGCCGCCTCCGACAGGCCCTAGGGGAGACCCAGTACTTC.

This clonotype appeared many times. This chain uses TRBV6-5 with TRBJ2-3; D unresolved. With 0 bases removed from V and 2 bases from J, the gap between germline ends came to 9 bases. CDR3 length: 15 amino acids. Germline lookup yields CDR1 MNHEY and CDR2 SVGAGI. CDR3 sequence reads: CASSYSRVATDTQYF. DNA for the CDR3: TGTGCCAGCAGTTACTCCCGGGTGGCCACAGATACGCAGTATTTT.

Only a few counts were recorded for this clonotype. The rearrangement joins TRBV6-5 to TRBJ1-4; D is undetermined. Germline values: CDR1 MNHEY, CDR2 SVGAGI. Trimming stripped 2 bases from V and 6 bases from J, with 10 bases between. This CDR3 is 14 amino acids long. The CDR3 region has the DNA TGTGCCAGCAGTTACGTGGGAGTGGATGAAAAACTGTTTTTT. Translating it yields CASSYVGVDEKLFF.

Ten or more counts support this clonotype. The V gene is TRBV29-1, the J gene TRBJ2-1; no firm D call. The CDR3 length is 10 residues. Germline V gene data show CDR1 as SQVTM and CDR2 as ANQGSEA. V was clipped by 7 bases and J by 5 bases, with 6 bases between them. CDR3 in amino acids: CSAQNNEQFF. In DNA form, the CDR3 reads TGCAGCGCCCAGAACAATGAGCAGTTCTTC.

This clonotype has only a few counts. The V gene is TRBV28, the J gene TRBJ2-7, with D tentatively TRBD2 (5 bases). CDR1 and CDR2 from the germline V gene are MDHEN and SYDVKM. The V end lost 6 bases, the J end lost 6 bases, and 24 bases lay between the germline ends. There are 16 residues in the CDR3. The CDR3 is CASRGAERTTIGEQYF. For the CDR3, the DNA is TGTGCCAGCAGGGGAGCTGAGAGGACGACTATCGGCGAGCAGTACTTC.

This clonotype was seen repeatedly, ten times or more. This chain links TRBV29-1 with TRBJ2-7; no reliable D call. V was trimmed by 4 bases and J by 2 bases, leaving 15 bases between them. The germline CDR1 and CDR2 sequences are SQVTM and ANQGSEA. The CDR3 consists of 14 residues. The CDR3 nucleotides read TGCAGCGTTGTATTAAGGGTAGGCGCCTACGAGCAGTACTTC. Translating it yields CSVVLRVGAYEQYF.

The chain combines TRBV20-1 with TRBJ1-1; no clear D gene. The V end was cut by 5 bases, the J end by 5 bases, with 18 bases between. Germline V gene data show CDR1 as DFQATT and CDR2 as SNEGSKA (reference sequence). This CDR3 region has 14 residues. The CDR3 is CSAPPSPGRTEAFF. CDR3 sequence (DNA): TGCAGTGCTCCCCCTAGCCCAGGTCGGACTGAAGCTTTCTTT.

This chain links TRBV29-1 with TRBJ2-1; perhaps TRBD2 as D (5 bases). The CDR3 loop spans 10 amino acids. Germline V CDR1 and CDR2: SQVTM, ANQGSEA. CDR3 DNA sequence: TGCATCGTAGGAGGCAATGAGCAGTTCTTC. Translated, it gives CIVGGNEQFF.

The chain couples TRBV7-3 to TRBJ2-1; D not certain. V was cut by 5 bases and J by 3 bases, with 8 bases left in between. Germline-derived CDR1 and CDR2 are SGHTA and FQGTGA. The CDR3 loop spans 13 amino acids. The CDR3 spells CASSERVYNEQFF. CDR3 bases: TGTGCCAGCAGCGAAAGAGTCTACAATGAGCAGTTCTTC.

This clonotype was picked up a small number of times. The CDR3 protein is CASSLESGVAYGYTF. The CDR3 DNA reads as TGTGCCAGCAGCTTAGAGAGCGGGGTTGCCTATGGCTACACCTTC. The V gene is TRBV7-6, the J gene TRBJ1-2; no clear D gene. The V end lost 1 base, the J end lost 4 bases, and 13 bases lay between the germline ends. The CDR3 covers 15 residues. Germline CDR1 and CDR2: SGHVS and FNYEAQ.

This clonotype was detected many times. This rearrangement joins TRBV5-5 to TRBJ2-7; D may be TRBD1 (6 bases). CDR1 and CDR2 from the germline V gene are SGHKS and YYEKEE (reference sequence). The CDR3 length is 15 residues. V lost 2 bases, J lost 0 bases, and 12 bases lay in between. CDR3 sequence reads: CASSFRSQGSYEQYF. The CDR3 bases are TGTGCCAGCAGCTTTCGGTCACAGGGCTCCTACGAGCAGTACTTC.

This chain joins TRBV7-2 and TRBJ2-5; no clear D. Germline CDR1 is SGHTA and CDR2 is FQGNSA. This CDR3 is 13 amino acids long. V lost 2 bases to trimming and J lost 5 bases, with 9 bases between them. As DNA, the CDR3 is TGTGCCAGCAGCTTATTTGCCCGGGAGACCCAGTACTTC. Protein: CASSLFARETQYF.

The chain recombines TRBV4-3 with TRBJ2-1; TRBD2 agrees at 7 bases. Germline assignment: CDR1 LGHNA and CDR2 YSLEER. V dropped 4 bases and J dropped 8; count of bases not matched to a gene: 8. This CDR3 comprises 14 residues. The CDR3 protein is CASSREGGFDEQFF. In DNA form, the CDR3 reads TGCGCCAGCAGCCGAGAGGGAGGGTTTGATGAGCAGTTCTTC.

This rearrangement joins TRBV3-1 to TRBJ2-1; D remains unclear. Per germline, CDR1 LGHDT and CDR2 YNNKEL (reference sequence). V was trimmed by 1 base and J by 4 bases, leaving 8 bases between them. The CDR3 is 14 amino acids. CDR3 sequence: CASSQGMDYNEQFF. CDR3 sequence (DNA): TGTGCCAGCAGCCAAGGTATGGATTACAATGAGCAGTTCTTC.